Below, 7 T cell receptor beta chains from the same sample are listed, as sequenced in a study of T cell responses to AZD1222 COVID-19 vaccine. Only in-frame clones appear in the TCRdb table, and some are missing; sequencing was by immunoSEQ multiplex PCR. The table includes around 140,000 clones, more than 85% detected once. The source was peripheral blood, collected on day 0 of AZD1222 vaccination. The receptors were gathered from an adult in good health.

V and J are TRBV19 and TRBJ2-1; perhaps TRBD2 as D (6 bases). Between the trimmed V and J ends, which lost 3 bases and 7 bases, there was a span of 13 bases. This CDR3 region has 14 residues. Germline CDR1 reads LNHDA; CDR2 reads SQIVND (reference sequence). CDR3 amino acids: CASSMTGVRNEQFF. For the CDR3, the DNA is TGTGCCAGTAGTATGACGGGAGTCAGGAATGAGCAGTTCTTC.

The chain links TRBV14 to TRBJ2-1, with 7 positions matching TRBD2. This CDR3 region has 17 residues. V lost 2 bases and J lost 7; bases outside the gene matches: 14. Per the germline V gene, CDR1 is SGHDN and CDR2 is FVKESK. The CDR3 loop reads CASSQRLAAREANEQFF. The CDR3 coding sequence is TGTGCCAGCAGCCAAAGGCTAGCGGCGCGTGAGGCTAATGAGCAGTTCTTC.

The chain is built from TRBV30 and TRBJ1-2, with D unresolved. The V end lost 0 bases, the J end lost 4 bases, and 9 bases lay between the germline ends. Germline V gene sequence: CDR1 GTSNPN, CDR2 SVGIG (reference sequence). The CDR3 sequence is 13 residues long. The CDR3 loop is CAWSVRAGYGYTF. The CDR3 DNA follows: TGTGCCTGGAGTGTACGGGCAGGCTATGGCTACACCTTC.

The V call is TRBV6-5, the J call TRBJ1-4; 7 bases map to TRBD1. Looked up from germline, CDR1 is MNHEY and CDR2 is SVGAGI. The trim removed 6 bases at V and 6 bases at J, leaving 4 bases unmatched. This CDR3 is 13 amino acids long. CDR3 sequence: CASSNRGDEKLFF. The CDR3 nucleotides are TGTGCCAGCAGCAACAGGGGAGATGAAAAACTGTTTTTT.

CDR3 sequence (DNA): TGTGCCAGCAGTGTTATAGGGAACACTGAAGCTTTCTTT. Translation gives CASSVIGNTEAFF. The chain links TRBV7-8 to TRBJ1-1; D call uncertain. Germline-derived CDR1 and CDR2 are SGHVS and FQNEAQ. V lost 6 bases and J 1 base, leaving 9 bases between the germline ends. This CDR3 spans 13 amino acids.

The V gene is TRBV5-1, the J gene TRBJ1-5, with D possibly matching TRBD1 (5 bases). V lost 0 bases to trimming and J lost 4 bases, with 14 bases between them. The CDR3 is 16 amino acids. CDR1 is SGHRS, CDR2 YFSETQ, per germline. CDR3 nucleotide sequence: TGCGCCAGCAGCTTGGCCCCCCGGGACGGAAATCAGCCCCAGCATTTT. It yields the protein CASSLAPRDGNQPQHF. The whole variable domain, remainder taken from reference TRBV5-1 and TRBJ1-5, is KAGVTQTPRYLIKTRGQQVTLSCSPISGHRSVSWYQQTPGQGLQFLFEYFSETQRNKGNFPGRFSGRQFSNSRSEMNVSTLELGDSALYLCASSLAPRDGNQPQHFGDGTRLSIL.

Worth noting for this clone: The same CDR3 can be traced to other DNA sequences in this sample. The chain links TRBV9 to TRBJ2-5; TRBD1 might be the D (5 bases). V lost 0 bases and J lost 5, with 5 bases in between. The germline V gene encodes CDR1 SGDLS and CDR2 YYNGEE. This CDR3 region has 12 residues. The CDR3 nucleotides read TGTGCCAGCAGCGTAGAGGGGGAGACCCAGTACTTC. Protein: CASSVEGETQYF.